The clone carrying this T cell receptor (beta chain) was picked up a small number of times. Its specificity is unknown. This entry comes from a study of identical twins. Each CDR3 protein is one row after TCRdb ran MiXCR on the 5' RACE reads. The table includes under 500,000 distinct CDR3 sequences, about 13% detected once. The CDR3 runs to 13 residues. Germline values: CDR1 SQVTM, CDR2 ANQGSEA. Trimming took 2 bases from V and 4 from J, leaving 11 bases between them. Findings and limits, study-wide: Fewer insertions were carried by abundant cord blood beta clonotypes, but none was seen in memory repertoires.

These records were also assigned to another study, of yellow fever vaccine responses in identical twins.

This chain connects TRBV29-1 to TRBJ2-5; tentatively, D is TRBD2 (5 bases). This sequence originates from a woman aged 18-29 years in good health. Source material: CD4+ T cells sorted from blood. The CDR3 DNA is TGCAGCGTTGAAAAGGGAGTAGGAGAGACCCAGTACTTC. Amino acids: CSVEKGVGETQYF.